The text below deals with one TCR beta chain. From germline, CDR1 is SGHTA and CDR2 FQGTGA. CDR3 length: 15 residues. V was cut by 0 bases and J by 1 base, with 9 bases left in between. The data were taken from a study of blood T cell repertoires in COVID-19. As for the study in general: Sites in the United States, Italy and Spain provided acute and convalescent COVID-19 samples.

As handled by the study authors: Reference gene primers were amplified, and this amplification served to estimate nucleated cell counts. Profiling relied on immunoSEQ multiplex PCR, and the TCRdb table lists in-frame clones only, not all of them. V, J and clone size derive from that table, while D and trimming were established from the DNA sequence. The sample holds roughly 29,000 clones, about 85% seen once. This TCR came from a human donor in a cohort sampled during active COVID-19. V is TRBV7-3 and J is TRBJ1-1; a possible D gene is TRBD1 (5 bases). The sequenced material came from peripheral blood. This chain's CDR3 is CASSLTGLTNTEAFF. The CDR3 DNA is TGTGCCAGCAGCTTAACGGGACTGACGAACACTGAAGCTTTCTTT.